The rows below give T cell receptor beta chains drawn from one sample of a study of chemoradiotherapy in HPV16-positive cancers. Sequencing used immunoSEQ multiplex PCR; TCRdb keeps in-frame clones, though not all of them. There are under 20,000 clones in the sample; more than 75% occur only once, and under 4.5% lies in the top ten. The source was blood, collected from a patient who underwent chemoradiotherapy. All receptors derive from a human donor with HPV-associated anogenital cancer. Both conserved end residues are part of each CDR3. A D gene is named only where the DNA matches it firmly. A clone size is listed for some rows: how often the clone was seen (once, few, many), or a class if it is expanded.

j_call v_call clone_size d_call cdr3_nt cdr3_aa
TRBJ2-1 TRBV7-3 NA TRBD2 TGTGCCAGCTCATCTCGGGGGGGCCCTGGTAACAATGAGCAGTTCTTC CASSSRGGPGNNEQFF
TRBJ2-3 TRBV7-8 once NA TGTGCCAGCAGCTTAGCGCCAGGGGAAGATACGCAGTATTTT CASSLAPGEDTQYF
TRBJ1-6 TRBV10-3 NA NA TGTGCCATCTCATCGAGTGGGGCGGGGTATTCACCCCTCCACTTT CAISSSGAGYSPLHF
TRBJ2-5 TRBV10-3 NA TRBD1 TGTGCCATCAGTGCGCGGACAGGTTATTCGACCGAGCACCAAGAGACCCAGTACTTC CAISARTGYSTEHQETQYF
TRBJ1-2 TRBV7-2 NA NA TGTGCCAGCAGCTTAGGGTACGGGGACCTAAACTATGGCTACACCTTC CASSLGYGDLNYGYTF
TRBJ2-5 TRBV27 once TRBD2 TGTGCCAGCAGAGGACTAGCGGGGGTCCACAAAGAGACCCAGTACTTC CASRGLAGVHKETQYF
TRBJ1-5 TRBV19 NA NA TGTGCCAGTAGTACGACAGATAGCAATCAGCCCCAGCATTTT CASSTTDSNQPQHF
TRBJ1-5 TRBV7-3 few TRBD1 TGTGCCAGCATCCAGGGGCAGGGGGCCCTGGGTCAGCCCCAGCATTTT CASIQGQGALGQPQHF
TRBJ2-5 TRBV14 NA TRBD1 TGTGCCAGCAGCCGGACTAAAGGACAGGGGCAAGAGACCCAGTACTTC CASSRTKGQGQETQYF
TRBJ1-6 TRBV4-2 few NA TGTGCCAGCAGCCGAGAGGGTGAGGCTTCACCCCTCCACTTT CASSREGEASPLHF
TRBJ2-7 TRBV6-5 few NA TGTGCCAGCAGTTACTCGCCCAGGGACGAGCAGTACTTC CASSYSPRDEQYF
TRBJ2-3 TRBV10-3 NA TRBD2 TGTGCCATCAGTGAAGGTAGCGGGGGGCCGACTAGCACAGATACGCAGTATTTT CAISEGSGGPTSTDTQYF
TRBJ1-4 TRBV5-6 NA NA TGTGCCAGCAGCTTGAGACGAGAAAAACTGTTTTTT CASSLRREKLFF
TRBJ2-3 TRBV28 NA TRBD2 TGTGCCAGCAGTCCGAGCGGGGGGGCTTTCGATACGCAGTATTTT CASSPSGGAFDTQYF
TRBJ2-5 TRBV5-4 NA TRBD1 TGTGCCAGCAGCTCAAACAGGGGGCAAGAGACCCAGTACTTC CASSSNRGQETQYF
TRBJ1-3 TRBV6-6 NA TRBD1 TGTGCCAGCAGGGACAGGGGGTCTGGAAACACCATATATTTT CASRDRGSGNTIYF
TRBJ1-1 TRBV11-2 NA NA TGTGCCAGCAGCTTAGGTGGAGGGATGAACACTGAAGCTTTCTTT CASSLGGGMNTEAFF
TRBJ2-7 TRBV2 NA TRBD2 TGTGCCAGCAGTGCCGGGGGGGCCTACGAGCAGTACTTC CASSAGGAYEQYF
TRBJ2-4 TRBV20-1 NA NA TGCAGTGCTAGTTGGGAGATTCAGTACTTC CSASWEIQYF
TRBJ2-7 TRBV5-6 NA TRBD2 TGTGCCAGCAGCCCGGGGGGGGGAAGTGTTTGGAACGAGCAGTACTTC CASSPGGGSVWNEQYF
TRBJ1-1 TRBV28 NA NA TGTGCCAGCAGTTTCAGGACTGAAGCTTTCTTT CASSFRTEAFF
TRBJ1-4 TRBV18 NA NA TGTGCCAGCTCAGCGTCCAGCCCAGATGAAAAACTGTTTTTT CASSASSPDEKLFF
TRBJ1-1 TRBV2 NA NA TGTGCCAGCAGTGAATCGCCCACGAGGAACACTGAAGCTTTCTTT CASSESPTRNTEAFF
TRBJ1-4 TRBV9 NA NA TGTGCCAGAGGGACCCCTAATGAAAAACTGTTTTTT CARGTPNEKLFF
TRBJ2-5 TRBV4-3 NA TRBD2 TGCGCCAGCAGCCGGGGACTAGCGGGGCTTCTCCAAGAGACCCAGTACTTC CASSRGLAGLLQETQYF
TRBJ1-2 TRBV7-9 NA NA TGTGCCAGCAGCCGACAGTCTAACTATGGCTACACCTTC CASSRQSNYGYTF
TRBJ2-3 TRBV7-3 NA NA TGTGCCAGCAGCCCACTACTAGGAGATACGCAGTATTTT CASSPLLGDTQYF
TRBJ2-5 TRBV14 NA TRBD2 TGTGCCAGCAGCCAAGATGGCGGGGGGCCCCGAGGATCGGAGACCCAGTACTTC CASSQDGGGPRGSETQYF
TRBJ2-7 TRBV5-1 NA TRBD1 TGCGCCAGCAGCATCGGGACAGGGGGCTACGAGCAGTACTTC CASSIGTGGYEQYF
TRBJ1-6 TRBV18 NA NA TGTGCCAGCTCCCCGGAGATCTCCTATAATTCACCCCTCCACTTT CASSPEISYNSPLHF
TRBJ1-2 TRBV28 NA NA TGTGCCAGCAGTTTATCCGACAGCCCCTATGGCTACACCTTC CASSLSDSPYGYTF
TRBJ2-1 TRBV27 NA NA TGTGCCAGCGGGGACACAGGGTTCTACAATGAGCAGTTCTTC CASGDTGFYNEQFF
TRBJ1-1 TRBV7-8 NA NA TGTGCCAGCAGCTTAGAATCAAGTATTTTTAACACTGAAGCTTTCTTT CASSLESSIFNTEAFF
TRBJ1-3 TRBV7-9 NA NA TGTGCCAGCAGCTTAGTATGGGACGAGAGCTCTGGAAACACCATATATTTT CASSLVWDESSGNTIYF
TRBJ1-1 TRBV2 once NA TGTGCCAGCAGGCTGAACACTGAAGCTTTCTTT CASRLNTEAFF
TRBJ2-1 TRBV27 NA TRBD2 TGTGCCAGCAGATGGGCGGGGGGCTCAAATGAGCAGTTCTTC CASRWAGGSNEQFF
TRBJ2-3 TRBV27 NA TRBD1 TGTGCCAGCATCCCACAGACAGGGTACACAGATACGCAGTATTTT CASIPQTGYTDTQYF
TRBJ1-2 TRBV15 NA TRBD1 TGTGCCACCAGCAGAGGACAATGGGGGACAGTAAACTATGGCTACACCTTC CATSRGQWGTVNYGYTF
TRBJ2-2 TRBV7-9 NA NA TGTGCCAGCAGCTCCGTTTCGAACACCGGGGAGCTGTTTTTT CASSSVSNTGELFF
TRBJ1-1 TRBV4-1 NA NA TGCGCCAGCAGCACGGGACACATGAACACTGAAGCTTTCTTT CASSTGHMNTEAFF
TRBJ2-3 TRBV5-1 NA TRBD2 TGCGCCAGCAGCTTTCAGAAGCGGGGGGGCACAGATACGCAGTATTTT CASSFQKRGGTDTQYF
TRBJ2-3 TRBV6-1 NA NA TGTGCCAGCAGTGTTGGCCTTTCTAGCACAGATACGCAGTATTTT CASSVGLSSTDTQYF
TRBJ1-6 TRBV6-5 NA TRBD1 TGTGCCAGCAGTTACGGACAGGGGGAGGTCTCACCCCTCCACTTT CASSYGQGEVSPLHF
TRBJ2-3 TRBV9 once TRBD2 TGTGCCAGCAGCCCCCGGTCCGGGGGGGGCACAGATACGCAGTATTTT CASSPRSGGGTDTQYF
TRBJ1-5 TRBV29-1 NA NA TGCAGCGTCAGAGATAGCAATCAGCCCCAGCATTTT CSVRDSNQPQHF
TRBJ1-2 TRBV6-5 NA NA TGTGCCAGCGGAGGGAACTATGGCTACACCTTC CASGGNYGYTF
TRBJ2-5 TRBV11-1 NA NA TGTGCCAGCAGCTCGGACTATTCGTACCAAGAGACCCAGTACTTC CASSSDYSYQETQYF
TRBJ1-6 TRBV9 NA NA TGTGCCAGCAGCGCCGCTTCGAATAATTCACCCCTCCACTTT CASSAASNNSPLHF
TRBJ1-3 TRBV19 NA NA TGTGCCAGTTCCCCCATGGGATCTTCGAACACCATATATTTT CASSPMGSSNTIYF
TRBJ1-5 TRBV11-2 NA NA TGTGCCAGCAGCTCAATGGGCAGCAATCAGCCCCAGCATTTT CASSSMGSNQPQHF
TRBJ1-2 TRBV5-5 NA NA TGTGCCAGCAGCTTGGAGGGAACTATTGGCTCCACCTTC CASSLEGTIGSTF
TRBJ1-5 TRBV19 NA TRBD1 TGTGCCAGTAGTAACAGACAGGGCGATCAGCCCCAGCATTTT CASSNRQGDQPQHF
TRBJ2-6 TRBV5-4 NA TRBD2 TGTGCCAGCAAACCTCCCGGGGGGGTCTCTGGGGCCAACGTCCTGACTTTC CASKPPGGVSGANVLTF
TRBJ1-2 TRBV18 NA NA TGTGCCAGCTCACCACAAAATCGGGGGGCAAGGGGCTACACCTTC CASSPQNRGARGYTF
TRBJ1-2 TRBV5-1 few NA TGCGCCAGCAGCCTCTCCCGGGACTATGGCTACACCTTC CASSLSRDYGYTF
TRBJ2-1 TRBV5-1 NA NA TGCGCCAGCAGTCCGGGGGCTGAGTACAATGAGCAGTTCTTC CASSPGAEYNEQFF
TRBJ2-1 TRBV11-2 NA TRBD2 TGTGCCAGCAGCTTAGCCGGACTAGCGGGGGGGCGCAATGAGCAGTTCTTC CASSLAGLAGGRNEQFF